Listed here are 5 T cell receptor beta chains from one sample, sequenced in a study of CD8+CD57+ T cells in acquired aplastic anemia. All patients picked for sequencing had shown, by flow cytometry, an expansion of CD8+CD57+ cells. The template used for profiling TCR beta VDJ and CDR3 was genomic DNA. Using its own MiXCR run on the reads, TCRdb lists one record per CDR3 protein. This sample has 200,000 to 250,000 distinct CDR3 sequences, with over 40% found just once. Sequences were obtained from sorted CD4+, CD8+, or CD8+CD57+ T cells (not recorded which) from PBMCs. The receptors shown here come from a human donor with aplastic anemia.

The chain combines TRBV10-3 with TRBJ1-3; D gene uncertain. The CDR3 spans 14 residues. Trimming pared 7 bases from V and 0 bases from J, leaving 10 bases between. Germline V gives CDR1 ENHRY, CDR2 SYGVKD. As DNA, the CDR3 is TGTGCCATCAACGGGAATGTCTCTGGAAACACCATATATTTT. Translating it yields CAINGNVSGNTIYF.

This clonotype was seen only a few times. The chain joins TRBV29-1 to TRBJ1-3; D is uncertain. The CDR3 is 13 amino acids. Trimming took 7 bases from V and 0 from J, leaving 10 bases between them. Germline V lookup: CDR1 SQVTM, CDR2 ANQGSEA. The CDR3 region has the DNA TGCAGCGGGGTATCCTTCTCTGGAAACACCATATATTTT. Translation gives CSGVSFSGNTIYF.

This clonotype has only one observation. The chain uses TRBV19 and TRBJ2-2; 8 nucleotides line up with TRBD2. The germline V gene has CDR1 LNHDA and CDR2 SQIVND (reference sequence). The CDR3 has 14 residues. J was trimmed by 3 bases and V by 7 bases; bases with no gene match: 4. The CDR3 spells CASNPGGDTGELFF. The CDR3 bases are TGTGCCAGTAACCCGGGAGGGGACACCGGGGAGCTGTTTTTT.

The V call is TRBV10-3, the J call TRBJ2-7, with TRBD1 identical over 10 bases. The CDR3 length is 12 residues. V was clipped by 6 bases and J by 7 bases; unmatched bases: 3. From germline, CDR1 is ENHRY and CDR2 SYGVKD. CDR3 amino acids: CAISGTGEEQYF. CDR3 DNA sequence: TGTGCCATCAGCGGGACAGGGGAAGAGCAGTACTTC.

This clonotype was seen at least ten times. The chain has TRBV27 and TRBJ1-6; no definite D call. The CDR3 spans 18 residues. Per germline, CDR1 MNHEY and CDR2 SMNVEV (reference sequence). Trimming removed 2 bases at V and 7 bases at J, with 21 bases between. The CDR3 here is CASSLVRRTYSSNSPLHF. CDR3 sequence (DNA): TGTGCCAGCAGTTTAGTGCGACGGACGTATTCTTCGAATTCACCCCTCCACTTT.